The 21 T cell receptor beta chains listed next were all sequenced from one sample in a study of cytomegalovirus exposure and HLA in healthy donors. Only in-frame clones appear in the TCRdb table, and some are missing; sequencing was by immunoSEQ multiplex PCR. The repertoire consists of 55,000 to 75,000 clones, with roughly 94% occurring once and the leading ten covering around 4.5%. The material sequenced was PBMCs. The receptors derive from a man between 18 and 29 years old in good health and CMV-seropositive.

The CDR3 reads CASSYRTGNYEKLFF. The CDR3 coding sequence is TGTGCCAGCAGCTATAGGACCGGGAACTATGAAAAACTGTTTTTT. The V and J genes are TRBV7-2 and TRBJ1-4; D gene unclear. Per germline, CDR1 SGHTA and CDR2 FQGNSA. The ends were cut back, 4 bases at V and 6 bases at J, with 15 bases in the middle. This CDR3 has 15 amino acids. Full variable domain (missing parts from reference TRBV7-2 and TRBJ1-4): GAGVSQSPSNKVTEKGKDVELRCDPISGHTALYWYRQSLGQGLEFLIYFQGNSAPDKSGLPSDRFSAERTGGSVSTLTIQRTQQEDSAVYLCASSYRTGNYEKLFFGSGTQLSVL.

The CDR3 nucleotides read TGTGCCAGCAGTGAGATGCAGCAGGACACCGGGGAGCTGTTTTTT. It encodes CASSEMQQDTGELFF. The chain is built from TRBV2 and TRBJ2-2, with no clear D. The CDR3 is 15 residues long. The V gene's germline CDR1 is SNHLY and CDR2 FYNNEI. V lost 3 bases to trimming and J lost 3 bases, with 11 bases between them.

The V call is TRBV29-1, the J call TRBJ1-1, with TRBD1 identical over 8 bases. The V segment lost 7 bases and the J segment 4 bases; nucleotides outside the gene matches: 5. The CDR3 spans 12 residues. Looked up from germline, CDR1 is SQVTM and CDR2 is ANQGSEA. The CDR3 spells CSAGQGVTEAFF. Here the CDR3 DNA reads TGCAGCGCTGGACAGGGTGTCACTGAAGCTTTCTTT.

The rearrangement uses TRBV10-3 and TRBJ1-5; D might be TRBD1 (5 bases). The CDR3 contains 14 residues. Per germline, CDR1 ENHRY and CDR2 SYGVKD. V was clipped by 3 bases and J by 3 bases, with 9 bases between them. Here the CDR3 reads CAISDPGNNQPQHF. The CDR3 DNA sequence: TGTGCCATCAGTGATCCAGGGAACAATCAGCCCCAGCATTTT.

This chain connects TRBV5-1 to TRBJ1-2, with unresolved D. The germline gives CDR1 SGHRS, CDR2 YFSETQ. Trimming took off 0 bases at V and 7 bases at J, with 10 bases between the two ends. The CDR3 spans 13 residues. This chain's CDR3 is CASSLGQRLGYTF. The CDR3 DNA sequence: TGCGCCAGCAGCTTGGGGCAGAGACTTGGCTACACCTTC.

The J gene is TRBJ2-1, the V gene TRBV7-9, with 12 bases that match TRBD2. V gave up 6 bases and J gave up 0 bases; unmatched junction bases: 12. CDR3 length equals 19 residues. Germline V lookup: CDR1 SEHNR, CDR2 FQNEAQ (reference sequence). Here the CDR3 reads CASRGTRTSGDSSYNEQFF. The CDR3, as DNA: TGTGCCAGCAGGGGTACTAGGACTAGCGGGGACAGCTCCTACAATGAGCAGTTCTTC.

The rearrangement joins TRBV25-1 to TRBJ1-6, with a possible D match to TRBD1 (5 bases). CDR3 length: 13 amino acids. V was trimmed by 8 bases and J by 10 bases, leaving 15 bases between them. Germline loops: CDR1 MGHDK, CDR2 SYGVNS. The CDR3 region is CASGTALESPLHF. The CDR3 nucleotides read TGTGCCAGCGGGACTGCGTTGGAGTCACCCCTCCACTTT.

The chain employs TRBV6-4 and TRBJ1-1; D perhaps matches TRBD1 (5 bases). The CDR3 runs to 14 residues. Trimming cost V 0 bases and J 6 bases, with 11 bases left between them. Germline V gene sequence: CDR1 MRHNA, CDR2 SNTAGT. CDR3 region: CASSDSPGSSEAFF. The CDR3, as DNA: TGTGCCAGCAGTGACTCGCCAGGGTCCTCTGAAGCTTTCTTT.

This rearrangement joins TRBV7-8 to TRBJ2-2, with 8 bases aligning to TRBD1. Germline CDR1 reads SGHVS; CDR2 reads FQNEAQ. The J segment lost 3 bases and the V segment lost 5 bases, leaving 5 bases of the junction unmatched. The CDR3 has 15 amino acids. In nucleotides, the CDR3 is TGTGCCAGCAGCCTGGGACAGGCGTACACCGGGGAGCTGTTTTTT. Its protein product is CASSLGQAYTGELFF.

The rearrangement links TRBV28 to TRBJ2-5; no firm D call. The V end lost 6 bases, the J end lost 5 bases, and 7 bases lay between the germline ends. The CDR3 has 11 amino acids. Germline V CDR1 and CDR2: MDHEN, SYDVKM. CDR3 sequence: CASSYLETQYF. The CDR3 region has the DNA TGTGCCAGCAGCTACCTTGAGACCCAGTACTTC.

V and J are TRBV9 and TRBJ2-1; tentative D call: TRBD2 (6 bases). Germline CDR1 SGDLS, CDR2 YYNGEE. V shed 3 bases and J shed 7 bases, with 17 bases lying between them. This CDR3 has 15 amino acids. The CDR3 is CASSAPGDGINEQFF. The CDR3 DNA is TGTGCCAGCAGCGCCCCGGGGGACGGAATTAATGAGCAGTTCTTC.

The chain combines TRBV7-6 with TRBJ2-2; D might be TRBD1 (5 bases). CDR1 is SGHVS, CDR2 FNYEAQ, per germline. This CDR3 is 14 amino acids long. V gave up 5 bases and J gave up 6 bases, with 13 bases separating them. The DNA of the CDR3 is TGTGCCAGCAGCCGAAGCAGGGCCGCCGGGGAGCTGTTTTTT. Protein sequence: CASSRSRAAGELFF.

CDR3 nucleotides: TGTGCCAGCAGGAACTGGGAAGGGAGTGAAAAACTGTTTTTT. Encoded protein: CASRNWEGSEKLFF. The rearrangement joins TRBV6-5 to TRBJ1-4; D remains unclear. This CDR3 comprises 14 residues. CDR1 is MNHEY, CDR2 SVGAGI, per germline. Trimming pared 6 bases from V and 7 bases from J, leaving 15 bases between.

This clone occurred once. The CDR3 sequence: CASRGDTQYF. CDR3 bases: TGTGCCAGCCGAGGAGATACGCAGTATTTT. The J gene is TRBJ2-3, the V gene TRBV2; no definite D call. The germline V and J ends were trimmed by 8 bases and 5 bases, with 5 bases remaining between them. There are 10 residues in the CDR3. CDR1 is SNHLY and CDR2 is FYNNEI in the germline V gene.

This chain joins TRBV9 and TRBJ2-2, with 12 bases lining up with TRBD1. This CDR3 is 17 amino acids long. The germline CDR1 and CDR2 sequences are SGDLS and YYNGEE. With 6 bases clipped from V and 3 bases from J, the junction kept 9 bases outside the gene matches. The DNA for the CDR3 is TGTGCCAGCACCCCGGGACAGGGGGCTTTGGACACCGGGGAGCTGTTTTTT. This encodes CASTPGQGALDTGELFF.

This chain joins TRBV6-5 and TRBJ2-5; the D gene is possibly TRBD1 (6 bases). V lost 6 bases to trimming and J lost 4 bases, with 12 bases between them. The CDR3 length is 13 residues. CDR1 is MNHEY, CDR2 SVGAGI, per germline. CDR3: CASSRGVGETQYF. CDR3 sequence (DNA): TGTGCCAGCAGCAGGGGCGTGGGAGAGACCCAGTACTTC.

The chain employs TRBV9 and TRBJ1-2, with D tentatively TRBD1 (5 bases). The germline gives CDR1 SGDLS, CDR2 YYNGEE. The CDR3 length is 15 residues. V shed 3 bases and J shed 5 bases, with 17 bases lying between them. The DNA of the CDR3 is TGTGCCAGCAGCGCCAGGTCGGGACTGCAGTATGGCTACACCTTC. Its protein product is CASSARSGLQYGYTF. The full variable domain, its missing parts supplied by reference TRBV9 and TRBJ1-2, is DSGVTQTPKHLITATGQRVTLRCSPRSGDLSVYWYQQSLDQGLQFLIQYYNGEERAKGNILERFSAQQFPDLHSELNLSSLELGDSALYFCASSARSGLQYGYTFGSGTRLTVV.

The chain has TRBV10-1 and TRBJ2-2; possibly TRBD2 for D (6 bases). V lost 0 bases, J lost 5 bases, and 7 bases lay in between. CDR1 WNHNN and CDR2 SYGVQD come from the germline V gene (reference sequence). CDR3 length equals 14 residues. CDR3 nucleotide sequence: TGCGCCAGCAGTGAGTCTGGAGGGACCGGGGAGCTGTTTTTT. It codes for CASSESGGTGELFF.

The gene calls are TRBV2 and TRBJ2-7; the match to TRBD1 covers 9 bases. The CDR3 has 12 amino acids. Germline V lookup: CDR1 SNHLY, CDR2 FYNNEI. With 8 bases clipped from V and 4 bases from J, the junction kept 3 bases outside the gene matches. CDR3 sequence (DNA): TGTGCCAGCGGGACAGGGTTGTACGAGCAGTACTTC. The encoded protein is CASGTGLYEQYF.

The V and J genes are TRBV28 and TRBJ2-1, with 8 bases matching TRBD2. Trimming cost V 2 bases and J 5 bases; bases outside gene matches: 5. Germline CDR1 and CDR2: MDHEN and SYDVKM. The CDR3 totals 15 residues. The CDR3 DNA reads as TGTGCCAGCAGTTTAGAGCGGGAGAGGGACAATGAGCAGTTCTTC. It specifies CASSLERERDNEQFF.

The chain is built from TRBV28 and TRBJ2-7; D may be TRBD1 (5 bases). The CDR3 loop spans 15 amino acids. CDR1 is MDHEN and CDR2 is SYDVKM in the germline V gene. The V gene lost 4 bases and the J gene lost 4 bases, with 17 bases spanning the gap. The CDR3 DNA reads TGTGCCAGCAGTTATGCACAGGTTCAGGGTTACGAGCAGTACTTC. It specifies CASSYAQVQGYEQYF.